This T cell receptor beta chain was retrieved from a study of beta chain features in type 1 diabetes. Isolated RNA was reverse transcribed in full, so expressed TCRB transcripts were sequenced. Approximately 3.6 million reads was the average for naive, central memory and regulatory T cell samples. Profiling relied on immunoSEQ multiplex PCR, and the TCRdb table lists in-frame clones only, not all of them. Of 300,000 to 400,000 clones listed, around 10% were seen once; the top ten hold about 0.014%. Every participating donor gave one draw, a heparinised blood sample averaging roughly 0.12 L. A CD45RO/CCR7/CD25/CD127/CD95/CD27 panel sorted naive, central memory, regulatory and stem cell-like memory CD4+ cells. V dropped 0 bases and J dropped 9 bases, with 9 bases sitting between them. Germline CDR1 LNHNV, CDR2 YYDKDF (reference sequence). The CDR3 has 13 residues. This clone has a handful of counts.

The chain employs TRBV15 and TRBJ2-1; D remains ambiguous. Sample: naive CD4+ T cells from blood. This TCR was sampled from a woman aged 30 to 39 in good health. The CDR3 protein is CATSRDLTGEQFF. For the CDR3, the DNA is TGTGCCACCAGCAGAGATCTCACGGGTGAGCAGTTCTTC.